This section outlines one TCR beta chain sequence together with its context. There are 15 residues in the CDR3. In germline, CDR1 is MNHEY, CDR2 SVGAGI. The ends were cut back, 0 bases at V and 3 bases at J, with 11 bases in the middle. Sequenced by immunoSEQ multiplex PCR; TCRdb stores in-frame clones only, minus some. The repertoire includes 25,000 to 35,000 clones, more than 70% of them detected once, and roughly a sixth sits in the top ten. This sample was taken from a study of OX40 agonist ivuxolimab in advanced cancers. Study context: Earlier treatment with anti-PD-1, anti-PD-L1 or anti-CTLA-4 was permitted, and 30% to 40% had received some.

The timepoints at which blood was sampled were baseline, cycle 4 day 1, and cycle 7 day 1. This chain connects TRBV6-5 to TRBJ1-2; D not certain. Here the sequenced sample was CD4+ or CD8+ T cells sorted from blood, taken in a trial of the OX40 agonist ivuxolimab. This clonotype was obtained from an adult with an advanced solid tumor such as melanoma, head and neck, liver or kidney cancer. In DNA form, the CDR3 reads TGTGCCAGCAGTTACTCGTTCGGGGTAGACTATGGCTACACCTTC. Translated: CASSYSFGVDYGYTF.